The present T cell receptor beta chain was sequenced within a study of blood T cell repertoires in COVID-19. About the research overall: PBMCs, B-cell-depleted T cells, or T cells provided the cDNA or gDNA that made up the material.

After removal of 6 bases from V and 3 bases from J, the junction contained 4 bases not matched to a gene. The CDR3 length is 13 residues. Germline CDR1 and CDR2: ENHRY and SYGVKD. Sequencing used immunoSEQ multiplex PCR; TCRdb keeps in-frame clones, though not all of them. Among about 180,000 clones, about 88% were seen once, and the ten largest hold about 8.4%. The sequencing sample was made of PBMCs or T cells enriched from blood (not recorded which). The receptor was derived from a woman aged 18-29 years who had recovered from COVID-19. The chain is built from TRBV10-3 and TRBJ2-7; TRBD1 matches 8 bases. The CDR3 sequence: CAISGQGIYEQYF. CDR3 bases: TGTGCCATCAGCGGACAGGGCATCTACGAGCAGTACTTC.